This T cell receptor beta chain appears in the sequencing data of a study of blood T cell repertoires in COVID-19. Germline V lookup: CDR1 MNHEY, CDR2 SVGEGT. This CDR3 is built from 17 residues. J gave up 9 bases and V 4 bases, and 21 bases lay outside the gene matches. The data were produced by immunoSEQ multiplex PCR, yet TCRdb's version contains in-frame clones alone and is incomplete. The sample comprises approximately 260,000 clones, 75% to 90% of which are singletons, and around 4.6% rests with the top ten. Input material: peripheral blood. The sequence was obtained from a woman in her thirties or forties who had recovered from COVID-19. The chain combines TRBV6-2 or TRBV6-3 with TRBJ2-7; 7 nucleotides match TRBD2. This CDR3 reads CASSSGASGYFTPRQYV. CDR3 DNA sequence: TGTGCCAGCAGTTCCGGCGCTAGCGGATATTTCACCCCAAGGCAGTACGTC.